The sequence of this T cell receptor (beta chain) was determined in a study of T cells after yellow fever vaccination. The study's findings and limits: Subsequent booster samples again held most clones from primary vaccination (approximately 95% CD4, 85% to 90% CD8). There was a possibility that FACS-sorted repertoires contained abundant clonotypes contaminating from the bulk population.

CDR1 and CDR2 from the germline V gene are SGHNT and YYREEE (reference sequence). This CDR3 has 14 amino acids. The V gene lost 1 base and the J gene lost 7 bases, with 12 bases spanning the gap. The TCR cDNA carried a universal primer site and UMIs from 5'RACE template switching. Using its own MiXCR run on the 5' RACE reads, TCRdb lists one record per CDR3 protein. The repertoire holds 200,000 to 300,000 distinct CDR3 sequences, with about 3.5% as singletons. The sample holds many counts of this clonotype. The antigen remains undetermined. This chain uses TRBV5-4 with TRBJ2-4; D is possibly TRBD1 (6 bases). The TCR was taken from a man younger than 35 who received the YFV17D yellow fever vaccine. Sequencing used PBMCs, obtained 15 days after the yellow fever booster vaccination. The CDR3 sequence is CASSLKDSTNIQYF. The CDR3 DNA sequence: TGTGCCAGCAGCTTGAAGGACAGTACTAACATTCAGTACTTC.